This TCR beta chain came from a study of high-grade serous ovarian cancer treatment subgroups. Study conclusions and caveats: CDR1 and CDR2 were left unanalyzed; analyses focused on CDR3. Tumors within one patient showed repertoire similarity of roughly 0.1 to 0.85.

Germline V gives CDR1 SGHAT, CDR2 FQNNGV. This CDR3 has 15 residues. The V and J ends lost 4 bases and 6 bases, in that order; junction bases with no gene match: 10. Tumor samples were taken before definitive surgery or chemotherapy. Produced via immunoSEQ multiplex PCR; TCRdb's table is partial and in-frame only. The sample lists 7,000 to 8,000 clones, approximately 78% occurring once. As to this clone: Its antigen is not identified.

The chain recombines TRBV11-2 with TRBJ2-7; 9 bases are shared with TRBD1. Specimen: tumor tissue. This TCR derives from a human donor with high-grade serous ovarian cancer. The CDR3 nucleotides read TGTGCCAGCAGCTCGAGTCCCGGGACAGGGTCCGAGCAGTACTTC. This gives the protein CASSSSPGTGSEQYF.